This T cell receptor (beta chain) was observed in a study of a mutant IDH1 vaccine in newly diagnosed glioma (dated by TCRdb to 2020 to 2022). Background for the entire study: Across visits V03 through V10, patients got a total of eight vaccinations, given in weeks 1, 3, 5, 7, 11, 15, 19 and 23. In the chemotherapy-containing groups, vaccination started alongside temozolomide cycles, whereas in patients who had radiotherapy alone it started 4-6 weeks after radiotherapy. The approximately 29 treated patients were roughly 62% male and 37.5% female, with a mean age of roughly 40 years. Prior to enrollment, patients had been given standard therapy consisting of radiotherapy alone, temozolomide alone, or radiochemotherapy with temozolomide, with the combination given to most patients. Peripheral blood samples were drawn at six visits, namely V03 (baseline), V05, V07, V10, V12 and V13. For exploratory analyses, around 23 treated patients had longitudinal TCRB deep sequencing done wherever samples were available. Broad study findings and their caveats: Pseudoprogression appeared unrelated to alterations in the top peripheral T cell clonotypes detected by TCRB sequencing. According to the authors, sample limitations meant that analyses of patient blood samples could not be reproduced. Immune responses induced by the vaccine were seen in around 94% of patients across multiple MHC alleles. PBMC samples for TCRB deep sequencing were selected based on availability.

The sample's time point label is to be understood as: week 23, last vaccination. A 20-mer mutant IDH1 peptide at 300 micrograms in Montanide made up each vaccine dose, which was injected subcutaneously together with topical imiquimod. The donors had newly diagnosed IDH1-mutant astrocytomas of WHO grade 3 or 4 that showed loss of nuclear ATRX. The samples were drawn from NOA16, a multicentre, single-arm, open-label phase I trial in Germany that tested a mutant IDH1 peptide vaccine in humans for the first time. Genomic DNA for TCRB sequencing was extracted from EDTA blood using the DNeasy Blood and Tissue Kit. V is cut by 3 bases and J by 2 bases, and the space between the germline ends is 10 bases. The CDR3 starts with the cysteine, ends with the phenylalanine, and has 14 residues. Only the CDR3 DNA is retained, 42 bases long and in frame from the first base. CDR1 and CDR2 are drawn from the germline V gene (reference sequence): MNHEY, SMNVEV.

The library came from the immunoSEQ multiplex PCR assay. The hsTCRB Kit was used according to the manufacturer's protocol to amplify rearranged TCR beta chain sequences. An Illumina MiSeq was used to sequence the TCRB libraries. The study's processing was this. The proprietary platform of the kit vendor was used for demultiplexing, trimming and gene mapping. TCRdb provides this immuneACCESS table in a form limited to in-frame rearrangements. Some clones are lacking; in checked studies, under half of them reflect an unresolved V gene, and why the rest are absent is not known. D and trimming come from the DNA, and the V and J calls and clone size come from that table. Here the sample has roughly 76,000 clones; roughly 85% occur a single time. The top ten clones comprise roughly 2% of the sample. This clone was recorded a few times. Its antigen is unknown. No much larger clonotype is one base removed from it; base qualities were not supplied.

The sequence joins TRBV27 to TRBJ1-2; TRBD1 is a weak D gene call, 6 bases matching. The starting material was PBMCs, obtained from a glioma patient whose treatment included an IDH1 peptide vaccine. The sequence came from a man aged 30 to 39 with glioma. Some clones in this sample may be carry-over from other donors' samples. In nucleotides, the sequence is TGTGCCAGCAGTTTGAACAGGGTAAACTATGGCTACACCTTC. This codes for CASSLNRVNYGYTF.